The 32 T cell receptor beta chains listed next were all sequenced from one sample in a study of T cells in Graves' hyperthyroidism and ophthalmopathy (dated by TCRdb to the late 2010s). The protocol used for the library was multiplex PCR. These reads were obtained on an Illumina HiSeq 2000. The TCR beta CDR3 regions were amplified from RNA transcripts. The TCR CDR3 was subjected to a first round of RT-PCR using the HTBI primer set and the Qiagen OneStep RT-PCR kit. TCRdb trimmed public reads at Q25 via fastp, called clones via MiXCR and kept in-frame beta chains. Each record represents a unique CDR3 protein, reported with the most common genes and DNA among its rows. This sample comprises some 550,000 distinct CDR3 sequences, about a sixth of them detected only once. Approximately 3.5% of the sample goes to the ten largest clones. The source material was blood. Source of these receptors: a middle-aged woman with Graves' ophthalmopathy.

The rearrangement uses TRBV24-1 and TRBJ1-2; D remains unclear. Per germline, CDR1 KGHDR and CDR2 SFDVKD. The CDR3 length is 13 residues. V gave up 3 bases and J gave up 8 bases, with 12 bases separating them. CDR3 in DNA: TGTGCCACCAGTGATCGAGTATCGGGAGGCTACACCTTC. It translates to CATSDRVSGGYTF.

This clonotype was seen repeatedly, ten times or more. The chain has TRBV20-1 and TRBJ2-3; TRBD1 might be the D (6 bases). Deletions cut 3 bases from V and 3 bases from J, with 13 bases between. Germline V gene sequence: CDR1 DFQATT, CDR2 SNEGSKA (reference sequence). The CDR3 covers 14 residues. The chain's CDR3 is CSARSQGQTDTQYF. The CDR3 coding sequence is TGCAGTGCTAGGTCACAGGGTCAAACAGATACGCAGTATTTT.

The rearrangement joins TRBV6-6 to TRBJ2-1, with TRBD2 matching over 8 bases. CDR3 length: 17 amino acids. After removal of 0 bases from V and 3 bases from J, the junction contained 7 bases not matched to a gene. CDR1 MNHNY and CDR2 SVGAGI come from the germline V gene (reference sequence). The DNA of the CDR3 is TGTGCCAGCAGTTACTCGAACAGCGGGGGAAGCTACAATGAGCAGTTCTTC. Translated: CASSYSNSGGSYNEQFF.

This clonotype showed up many times. V usage is TRBV2 and J usage is TRBJ1-2; D gene unclear. The CDR3 length is 14 residues. Germline V gives CDR1 SNHLY, CDR2 FYNNEI. Trimming removed 4 bases from V and 7 bases from J, with 16 bases in between. CDR3 loop: CASSVGSPTSGYTF. In DNA, the CDR3 is TGTGCCAGCAGTGTTGGCAGCCCCACTTCTGGCTACACCTTC. The variable domain in full, with the rest retrieved from reference TRBV2 and TRBJ1-2, is EPEVTQTPSHQVTQMGQEVILRCVPISNHLYFYWYRQILGQKVEFLVSFYNNEISEKSEIFDDQFSVERPDGSNFTLKIRSTKLEDSAMYFCASSVGSPTSGYTFGSGTRLTVV.

This clonotype has ten or more counts. The chain couples TRBV20-1 to TRBJ2-3; TRBD2 aligns across 7 bases. CDR1 is DFQATT and CDR2 is SNEGSKA in the germline V gene (reference sequence). Unmatched junction bases numbered 15, after V lost 6 bases and J lost 6 bases. The CDR3 runs to 15 residues. The CDR3 DNA is TGCAGTGCCATCGCGCGGGGGTCCTCGACCGATACGCAGTATTTT. Its protein is CSAIARGSSTDTQYF.

This clonotype was counted a few times. The V call is TRBV14, the J call TRBJ2-1; tentatively, D is TRBD2 (6 bases). The V gene's germline CDR1 is SGHDN and CDR2 FVKESK. Trimming stripped 0 bases from V and 8 bases from J, with 20 bases between. The CDR3 has 17 amino acids. The CDR3 loop reads CASSQDSGGMLVDEQFF. The DNA of the CDR3 is TGTGCCAGCAGCCAAGATTCAGGCGGGATGCTAGTCGATGAGCAGTTCTTC.

J is TRBJ1-6 and V is TRBV30, with D uncertain. Trimming removed 5 bases from V and 9 bases from J, with 14 bases in between. Germline assignment: CDR1 GTSNPN and CDR2 SVGIG (reference sequence). This CDR3 has 13 residues. CDR3 region: CAWDNRKVSPLHF. CDR3 DNA sequence: TGTGCCTGGGATAATCGAAAAGTTTCACCCCTCCACTTT. Filled out from reference TRBV30 and TRBJ1-6, the complete variable domain reads SQTIHQWPATLVQPVGSPLSLECTVEGTSNPNLYWYRQAAGRGLQLLFYSVGIGQISSEVPQNLSASRPQDRQFILSSKKLLLSDSGFYLCAWDNRKVSPLHFGNGTRLTVT.

This clonotype appeared many times. This sequence joins TRBV20-1 and TRBJ1-2; 12 bases are a match to TRBD1. Germline CDR1 DFQATT, CDR2 SNEGSKA (reference sequence). J lost 3 bases, V lost 5 bases, and 4 bases had no gene match. This CDR3 has 14 residues. CDR3 nucleotide sequence: TGCAGTGCTTTTGGGACAGGGGGCTACTATGGCTACACCTTC. It is translated as CSAFGTGGYYGYTF.

At least ten counts were recorded for this clonotype. CDR3 in amino acids: CASSYQTSSYEQYF. The CDR3 DNA sequence: TGCGCCAGCAGCTACCAAACTAGCTCCTACGAGCAGTACTTC. V usage is TRBV5-1 and J usage is TRBJ2-7, with D tentatively TRBD2 (5 bases). Trimming pared 3 bases from V and 0 bases from J, leaving 10 bases between. The CDR3 consists of 14 residues. CDR1 and CDR2 from the germline V gene are SGHRS and YFSETQ.

This clonotype was counted only a few times. The V call is TRBV6-5, the J call TRBJ2-2; D might be TRBD2 (7 bases). The CDR3 covers 15 residues. V was cut by 0 bases and J by 7 bases, with 12 bases left in between. Germline values: CDR1 MNHEY, CDR2 SVGAGI. The CDR3 loop is CASSYSWEGGGELFF. The CDR3 DNA is TGTGCCAGCAGTTACTCCTGGGAGGGGGGCGGGGAGCTGTTTTTT.

This clonotype was picked up a small number of times. The chain employs TRBV5-1 and TRBJ2-1; 10 bases map to TRBD1. CDR1 and CDR2 (germline): SGHRS, YFSETQ. The V gene end was trimmed by 8 bases and the J gene end by 5 bases; junction bases not matched to a gene: 7. This CDR3 has 14 amino acids. CDR3 sequence reads: CASHRDRGDNEQFF. The CDR3, as DNA: TGCGCCAGTCACCGGGACAGGGGCGACAATGAGCAGTTCTTC.

This clonotype was picked up one time. This chain uses TRBV7-3 with TRBJ2-3; D gene unclear. Germline CDR1 is SGHTA and CDR2 is FQGTGA. V lost 5 bases, J lost 5 bases, and 8 bases lay in between. The CDR3 consists of 12 residues. The CDR3 bases are TGTGCCAGCAGCCATCCTGGAGATACGCAGTATTTT. It specifies CASSHPGDTQYF.

This clonotype was counted ten times or more. The V call is TRBV3-1, the J call TRBJ2-1, with TRBD2 identical over 7 bases. Germline lookup yields CDR1 LGHDT and CDR2 YNNKEL (reference sequence). The CDR3 contains 15 residues. Germline trimming cut 3 bases from V and 5 bases from J; bases unmatched to any gene: 7. CDR3 loop: CASSQQGGHDNEQFF. DNA of the CDR3: TGTGCCAGCAGCCAGCAGGGAGGGCATGACAATGAGCAGTTCTTC.

The genes are TRBV13 and TRBJ2-6; no reliable D call. CDR1 and CDR2 from the germline V gene are PRHDT and FYEKMQ (reference sequence). Trimming left V 8 bases short and J 1 base short, with 12 bases between. The CDR3 is 15 residues long. CDR3 nucleotide sequence: TGTGCCAGCTCAAAGCGCCAATCTGGGGCCAACGTCCTGACTTTC. Its translation: CASSKRQSGANVLTF.

The chain combines TRBV12-3 or TRBV12-4 with TRBJ2-2; D unresolved. The CDR3 consists of 14 residues. The V end lost 2 bases, the J end lost 5 bases, and 9 bases lay between the germline ends. The CDR3 nucleotides read TGTGCCAGCAGTTTACAAGGGATGACCGGGGAGCTGTTTTTT. Protein sequence: CASSLQGMTGELFF.

Many counts were recorded for this clonotype. The chain couples TRBV3-1 to TRBJ2-1; 7 bases map to TRBD2. Germline trimming cut 5 bases from V and 0 bases from J; bases unmatched to any gene: 7. The V gene's germline CDR1 is LGHDT and CDR2 YNNKEL (reference sequence). This CDR3 is built from 16 residues. The CDR3 nucleotides are TGTGCCAGCAGCTTTGGAGCGGGGTACTCCTACAATGAGCAGTTCTTC. Encoded protein: CASSFGAGYSYNEQFF.

In DNA form, the CDR3 reads TGCAGCGTTTTGGACAGGACTTTCTCTGGGGCCAACGTCCTGACTTTC. Residues: CSVLDRTFSGANVLTF. The J gene is TRBJ2-6, the V gene TRBV29-1, with 7 bases aligning to TRBD1. The length of the CDR3 is 16 residues. The ends lost 5 bases at V and 0 bases at J; junction bases unmatched: 7. The germline V gene encodes CDR1 SQVTM and CDR2 ANQGSEA.

The chain combines TRBV13 with TRBJ2-5; D uncertain. This CDR3 has 11 amino acids. Germline CDR1 PRHDT, CDR2 FYEKMQ (reference sequence). Deletions cut 5 bases from V and 2 bases from J, with 3 bases between. The DNA of the CDR3 is TGTGCCAGCAGCATGCAAGAGACCCAGTACTTC. Translating gives CASSMQETQYF.

The gene calls are TRBV20-1 and TRBJ1-1; D not certain. The CDR3 contains 14 residues. The germline V gene encodes CDR1 DFQATT and CDR2 SNEGSKA (reference sequence). Trimming stripped 0 bases from V and 0 bases from J, with 8 bases between. For the CDR3, the DNA is TGCAGTGCTAGAGATAGGACGGTGAACACTGAAGCTTTCTTT. As protein: CSARDRTVNTEAFF.

This clonotype was detected many times. The chain carries TRBV6-1 and TRBJ2-5, with 11 nucleotides matching TRBD2. This CDR3 contains 15 residues. The V and J ends lost 2 bases and 5 bases, in that order; junction bases with no gene match: 4. Germline V gene lookup returns CDR1 MNHNS and CDR2 SASEGT. CDR3 bases: TGTGCCAGCAGTGAATATAGCGGGGGGGAGGAGACCCAGTACTTC. Protein sequence: CASSEYSGGEETQYF.

This clonotype occurred many times. The J gene is TRBJ2-3, the V gene TRBV3-1, with D hard to call. CDR1 is LGHDT and CDR2 is YNNKEL in the germline V gene (reference sequence). This CDR3 spans 12 amino acids. V was pared by 3 bases and J by 8 bases, with 9 bases between. This chain's CDR3 is CASSHGVGTQYF. The CDR3 nucleotides read TGTGCCAGCAGCCACGGCGTTGGTACGCAGTATTTT.

The chain couples TRBV28 to TRBJ2-2; 7 bases fit TRBD2. This CDR3 region has 16 residues. The V and J ends lost 6 bases and 5 bases, in that order; junction bases with no gene match: 12. Germline V gene sequence: CDR1 MDHEN, CDR2 SYDVKM. CDR3 nucleotides: TGTGCCAGCAGCCTCCTGTTGGCTAGCGGTACCGGGGAGCTGTTTTTT. Its protein is CASSLLLASGTGELFF.

The genes are TRBV14 and TRBJ2-5; D might be TRBD2 (6 bases). V lost 0 bases and J lost 3, with 17 bases in between. Per the germline V gene, CDR1 is SGHDN and CDR2 is FVKESK. CDR3 length equals 17 residues. The CDR3 protein is CASSQDTEYRGKETQYF. CDR3 DNA sequence: TGTGCCAGCAGCCAAGATACAGAGTATCGGGGGAAAGAGACCCAGTACTTC. Full variable domain (rest looked up from reference TRBV14 and TRBJ2-5): EAGVTQFPSHSVIEKGQTVTLRCDPISGHDNLYWYRRVMGKEIKFLLHFVKESKQDESGMPNNRFLAERTGGTYSTLKVQPAELEDSGVYFCASSQDTEYRGKETQYFGPGTRLLVL.

Comments on this clonotype: Compared with germline, one end of the junction differs, possibly owing to a read error. V and J are TRBV5-1 and TRBJ1-2; 10 bases are a match to TRBD1. CDR1 and CDR2 from the germline V gene are SGHRS and YFSETQ. The CDR3 has 14 residues. The CDR3 loop is CASRKTGGAESYTF. The CDR3 coding sequence is TGTGCCAGCAGGAAGACAGGGGGCGCGGAAAGCTACACCTTC.

This clonotype was counted at least ten times. This chain connects TRBV11-2 to TRBJ2-1; no definite D call. The ends were cut back, 5 bases at V and 2 bases at J, with 7 bases in the middle. Germline-derived CDR1 and CDR2 are SGHAT and FQNNGV. This CDR3 region has 13 residues. CDR3 region: CASSPHTYNEQFF. CDR3 DNA sequence: TGTGCCAGCAGCCCCCATACCTACAATGAGCAGTTCTTC.

This clonotype was seen many times. The chain employs TRBV2 and TRBJ2-3; a weak D match, TRBD1 (6 bases). Germline lookup yields CDR1 SNHLY and CDR2 FYNNEI. CDR3 length: 14 amino acids. V lost 5 bases and J lost 0, with 9 bases in between. The DNA of the CDR3 is TGTGCCAGCAGTAGGGGACACAGCACAGATACGCAGTATTTT. Translation gives CASSRGHSTDTQYF.

This clonotype was seen many times. This chain uses TRBV18 with TRBJ1-2, with 8 bases lining up with TRBD1. Germline CDR1 is KGHSH and CDR2 is LQKENI. The CDR3 covers 15 residues. V lost 0 bases, J lost 5 bases, and 5 bases stayed unmatched. CDR3 nucleotides: TGTGCCAGCTCACCACCCGAGACAGGGGTTTATGGCTACACCTTC. Protein: CASSPPETGVYGYTF. Filled out from reference TRBV18 and TRBJ1-2, the complete variable domain reads NAGVMQNPRHLVRRRGQEARLRCSPMKGHSHVYWYRQLPEEGLKFMVYLQKENIIDESGMPKERFSAEFPKEGPSILRIQQVVRGDSAAYFCASSPPETGVYGYTFGSGTRLTVV.

The chain uses TRBV3-1 and TRBJ2-5; 8 nucleotides line up with TRBD1. From germline, CDR1 is LGHDT and CDR2 YNNKEL (reference sequence). The CDR3 extends over 13 amino acids. The V segment lost 2 bases and the J segment 4 bases; nucleotides outside the gene matches: 0. Here the CDR3 DNA reads TGTGCCAGCAGCCAACAGGGGGCAGAGACCCAGTACTTC. Its translation: CASSQQGAETQYF.

This clonotype was counted between two and nine times. This chain uses TRBV20-1 with TRBJ1-2, with D possibly matching TRBD1 (5 bases). Germline CDR1 DFQATT, CDR2 SNEGSKA (reference sequence). Trimming removed 0 bases at V and 2 bases at J, with 16 bases between. This CDR3 contains 16 residues. CDR3 sequence: CSARESGKGGNYGYTF. The CDR3 DNA follows: TGCAGTGCTAGAGAATCAGGGAAGGGAGGGAACTATGGCTACACCTTC.

This clonotype was found many times. The chain employs TRBV12-3 or TRBV12-4 and TRBJ1-3; 7 nucleotides agree with TRBD1. This CDR3 is built from 16 residues. Germline trimming cut 7 bases from V and 3 bases from J; bases unmatched to any gene: 12. CDR3 amino acids: CASIDREHLRGNTIYF. Here the CDR3 DNA reads TGTGCCAGCATAGACAGGGAGCACCTTCGTGGAAACACCATATATTTT.

This clonotype was counted ten times or more. The CDR3 loop is CASTPQGRGGELFF. For the CDR3, the DNA is TGTGCCAGCACTCCACAGGGGAGGGGCGGGGAGCTGTTTTTT. The rearrangement links TRBV2 to TRBJ2-2, with D perhaps assigned TRBD1 or TRBD2 (7 bases each). CDR3 size: 14 residues. Trimming pared 7 bases from V and 7 bases from J, leaving 16 bases between. The germline gives CDR1 SNHLY, CDR2 FYNNEI.

The table lists this clonotype with many counts. J is TRBJ2-7 and V is TRBV2, with D maybe TRBD1 (5 bases). CDR3 length: 13 amino acids. The V gene lost 6 bases and the J gene lost 2 bases, with 11 bases spanning the gap. The germline V gene encodes CDR1 SNHLY and CDR2 FYNNEI. The CDR3 DNA is TGTGCCAGCAGGAAGGGCAGGGCCTACGAGCAGTACTTC. It codes for CASRKGRAYEQYF.